A selection of T cell receptor beta chains follows, all from one sample in a study of blood T cell repertoires in COVID-19. Data came from immunoSEQ multiplex PCR; TCRdb stores just in-frame clones and leaves some out. The sample contains 230,000 or so clones, around 81% of which appear only once. The sequencing sample was made of PBMCs or T cells enriched from blood (not recorded which). Every receptor here comes from a man between 50 and 59 years old who had recovered from COVID-19. Each CDR3 is given without its conserved first and last residue.

J,V,length,CDR3
TRBJ2-3,TRBV24-1,11,ATSVPGSDTQY
TRBJ2-7,TRBV12-5,15,ASAASRLAGDRNEQY
TRBJ2-5,TRBV10-3,12,AIRGQGGLETQY
TRBJ1-2,TRBV18,12,ASSPLKTGSGYT
TRBJ1-1,TRBV29-1,13,SAIVGAGVATEAF
TRBJ2-7,TRBV28,13,ASSLYPPGGHEQY
TRBJ2-7,TRBV3-1/TRBV3-2,13,ASSQGTGPAVEQY
TRBJ1-4,TRBV9,14,ASSPRIGTGVEKLF
TRBJ2-3,TRBV30,11,ASSGGGSDTQY
TRBJ2-7,TRBV7-7,14,ASSPGPGTSGSEQY
TRBJ2-3,TRBV4-1,13,ASSLSGSGTDTQY
TRBJ2-5,TRBV5-6,13,ASSLGQGLQETQY
TRBJ2-7,TRBV28,17,ASSYPGGSRLAETYEQY
TRBJ1-1,TRBV29-1,15,SVLRDRRTFMNTEAF
TRBJ1-3,TRBV10-3,13,AISDDSSSGNTIY
TRBJ1-5,TRBV2,11,ASSEGGVQPQH
TRBJ1-6,TRBV28,12,ASKAGSFNSPLH
TRBJ2-1,TRBV29-1,14,SVEDGPGQGGHEQF
TRBJ2-1,TRBV29-1,12,SVLAREGSNEQF
TRBJ1-2,TRBV24-1,11,ATSEGTNYGYT
TRBJ2-6,TRBV7-6,14,ASSFQGGSGANVLT
TRBJ1-3,TRBV9,12,ASSPGQIGNTIY
TRBJ1-4,TRBV6-5,13,ASSSVTDTNEKLF
TRBJ1-1,TRBV10-2,10,ATKLDRTEAF
TRBJ2-3,TRBV29-1,10,SVETGTDTQY
TRBJ1-4,TRBV2,13,ASYRQGMPNEKLF
TRBJ2-1,TRBV28,14,ASSFPRSGGANEQF
TRBJ1-2,TRBV14,13,ASSQDRSGFYGYT
TRBJ1-5,TRBV19,14,ASSIIGGSGGQPQH
TRBJ1-4,TRBV9,12,ASSVAVADEKLF
TRBJ1-2,TRBV7-2,13,ASSSLGGVTYGYT
TRBJ2-1,TRBV7-6,13,ASSQEAGAYNEQF
TRBJ1-2,TRBV7-8,15,ASSLSFGDRGLYGYT
TRBJ2-5,TRBV5-4,14,ASSGNGGQGTETQY
TRBJ2-2,TRBV12-3/TRBV12-4,11,ASSLPRRGELF
TRBJ2-5,TRBV7-7,13,ASSPNRGVQETQY
TRBJ1-1,TRBV19,13,ASSWAGEMNTEAF
TRBJ2-6,TRBV7-2,11,ASSSSGANVLT
TRBJ1-4,TRBV7-3,12,ASSLQGGDEKLF
TRBJ2-1,TRBV4-1,15,ASSQALAGASADEQF
TRBJ1-3,TRBV5-6,15,ASSLSRGMGFGNTIY
TRBJ2-7,TRBV6-1,11,ASSEVVGYEQY
TRBJ2-1,TRBV5-1,11,ASTQAGGTEQF
TRBJ1-6,TRBV12-5,12,ASGSRNRVSPLH
TRBJ1-6,TRBV18,12,ASSLDSYNSPLH